These T cell receptor beta chains were read from a single sample in a study of cytomegalovirus exposure and HLA in healthy donors. Assay: immunoSEQ multiplex PCR; the TCRdb copy retains only in-frame clones and omits some. The data hold approximately 90,000 clones, with nearly 70% observed a single time. The sample comprised PBMCs. These receptor sequences come from a woman aged 45-65 years in good health and CMV-seropositive. Both conserved end residues are part of each CDR3. The D gene is left open where the match is weak. A row's size may be missing; if present it is once, few, many or a size class.

clone_size j_call v_call d_call cdr3_nt cdr3_aa
NA TRBJ2-7 TRBV18 NA TGTGCCAGCTCACCGAGAGCTAACCCCAAGGAGCAGTACTTC CASSPRANPKEQYF
few TRBJ1-2 TRBV7-8 NA TGTGCCAGCAGGCGGGGACGCAGGGATGGCTACACCTTC CASRRGRRDGYTF
few TRBJ2-1 TRBV7-2 TRBD2 TGTGCCAGCAGCCCCTCGGGGTCACTAGCGGGGGCCTACAATGAGCAGTTCTTC CASSPSGSLAGAYNEQFF
NA TRBJ2-2 TRBV7-3 TRBD2 TGTGCCAGCAGTGCAAGTGCGTGGGGGGAGGGCCGTAACACCGGGGAGCTGTTTTTT CASSASAWGEGRNTGELFF
once TRBJ1-1 TRBV7-2 NA TGTGCCAGCAGCGCCACATGGGGGGGAAACACTGAAGCTTTCTTT CASSATWGGNTEAFF
NA TRBJ2-3 TRBV10-2 NA TGCGCCAGCAGTGAGTTTCCGCGGAGTACGCAGTATTTT CASSEFPRSTQYF
NA TRBJ1-1 TRBV25-1 NA TGTGCCAGCAGTCCGTCGAACACTGAAGCTTTCTTT CASSPSNTEAFF
once TRBJ2-7 TRBV7-2 NA TGTGCCAGCAGCGACGCACAGGGTTACGAGCAGTACTTC CASSDAQGYEQYF
few TRBJ1-5 TRBV19 NA TGTGCCAGTAGTGCCTCGGGAAGCAATCAGCCCCAGCATTTT CASSASGSNQPQHF
few TRBJ2-6 TRBV25-1 NA TGTGCCAGCAGCTCCGGGGCCAACGTCCTGACTTTC CASSSGANVLTF
NA TRBJ2-7 TRBV5-4 TRBD1 TGTGCCAGCAGCCCGCTGCGGACAGGGGCGGGGGAGCAGTACTTC CASSPLRTGAGEQYF
NA TRBJ2-7 TRBV4-1 TRBD1 TGCGCCAGCAGCCCCGGGACAGGGAACGAGCAGTACTTC CASSPGTGNEQYF
NA TRBJ2-3 TRBV21-1 NA TGTGCCAGCAGCAAAAGTTTATGGCTTTGGGCCAAAGATACGCAGTATTTT CASSKSLWLWAKDTQYF
once TRBJ1-2 TRBV6-1 TRBD1 TGTGCCAGCACACCTCCGGGACAGGCTTATGGCTACACCTTC CASTPPGQAYGYTF
NA TRBJ2-2 TRBV18 TRBD1 TGTGCCAGCTCACCGTGGACAGGGGACACCGGGGAGCTGTTTTTT CASSPWTGDTGELFF
once TRBJ1-1 TRBV27 NA TGTGCCAGCACCCAGCGGGGGACCTGGGCTTTCTTT CASTQRGTWAFF
once TRBJ1-5 TRBV30 NA TGTGCCTGGGGGGGAGGTTATAGCAATCAGCCCCAGCATTTT CAWGGGYSNQPQHF
NA TRBJ2-7 TRBV28 TRBD2 TGTGCCAGCAGTTTACCTCTAGCGGGAGATGTCTACGAGCAGTACTTC CASSLPLAGDVYEQYF
NA TRBJ1-5 TRBV21-1 NA TGTGCCAGCAGCAAGCCGGGAGGGACACCGAATCAGCCCCAGCATTTT CASSKPGGTPNQPQHF
NA TRBJ2-1 TRBV29-1 NA TGCAGCGCCCCCGGGAGCGGAGGCTACAATGAGCAGTTCTTC CSAPGSGGYNEQFF
few TRBJ2-7 TRBV20-1 NA TGCAGCGCTCAACAGGTCAACGAGCAGTACTTC CSAQQVNEQYF
NA TRBJ1-5 TRBV6-4 NA TGTGCCAGCAGTGAACAGGGCGGTCAGCCCCAGCATTTT CASSEQGGQPQHF
few TRBJ2-7 TRBV28 NA TGTGCCAGCAGTTCCCATCAGGGAAGCTCCTACGAGCAGTACTTC CASSSHQGSSYEQYF
NA TRBJ2-2 TRBV28 TRBD2 TGTGCCGGAACTAGCGGGCTAAACACCGGGGAGCTGTTTTTT CAGTSGLNTGELFF
NA TRBJ2-4 TRBV7-6 TRBD2 TGTGCCAGCAGCCAACGGACCGGGGGGGCAGCCAAAAACATTCAGTACTTC CASSQRTGGAAKNIQYF
NA TRBJ2-3 TRBV10-3 TRBD2 TGTGCCATCAGTGGGACTAGCGGGAGTTCTAGCACAGATACGCAGTATTTT CAISGTSGSSSTDTQYF
NA TRBJ2-7 TRBV5-1 NA TGCGCCAGCAGCTTGGGGACACGAACCTACGAGCAGTACTTC CASSLGTRTYEQYF
NA TRBJ2-6 TRBV6-5 TRBD2 TGTGCCAGCAGTCATAGGACTAGCGGGAGTGAAGTCCTGACTTTC CASSHRTSGSEVLTF
NA TRBJ2-7 TRBV4-2 NA TGTGCCAGCAGCCAATTGTGGAGGCTGAACTCCTACGAGCAGTACTTC CASSQLWRLNSYEQYF
NA TRBJ2-1 TRBV21-1 NA TGTGCCAGCAGCAAAGGGACGGGGGTCTCGAGGAGTCACAATGAGCAGTTCTTC CASSKGTGVSRSHNEQFF
NA TRBJ2-1 TRBV11-3 NA TGTGCCAGCAGCTTAGGGCCCTCGAGGGAGCAGTTCTTC CASSLGPSREQFF
once TRBJ1-6 TRBV9 TRBD1 TGTGCCAGCAGCGTAGTGGGACAGGGGTATAATTCACCCCTCCACTTT CASSVVGQGYNSPLHF
NA TRBJ2-1 TRBV30 NA TGTGCCTGGAGTTTAGCTCCAACCTACAATGAGCAGTTCTTC CAWSLAPTYNEQFF
NA TRBJ1-3 TRBV30 NA TGTGCCTGGGCACCTAACCAGGGGTCTGTAGCTGGAAACACCATATATTTT CAWAPNQGSVAGNTIYF
few TRBJ2-3 TRBV27 TRBD1 TGTGCCAGCAGGAGGGGAGGACAGGGGGGGGATACGCAGTATTTT CASRRGGQGGDTQYF
NA TRBJ2-3 TRBV7-3 NA TGTGCCAGCAGCCAAGCCGGAGGTATGCCAGGTAGCACAGATACGCAGTATTTT CASSQAGGMPGSTDTQYF
NA TRBJ2-3 TRBV10-2 NA TGCGCCAGCATTCCGGGATACACAGATACGCAGTATTTT CASIPGYTDTQYF
NA TRBJ2-1 TRBV5-6 NA TGTGCCAGCAGCTACCATAATAGCCACAATGAGCAGTTCTTC CASSYHNSHNEQFF
NA TRBJ1-2 TRBV30 NA TGTGCCTACCGGCCGGGTAACTATGGCTACACCTTC CAYRPGNYGYTF
NA TRBJ2-2 TRBV2 TRBD2 TGTGCCAGCAAAGGGGCGGGAGGTGACACCGGGGAGCTGTTTTTT CASKGAGGDTGELFF